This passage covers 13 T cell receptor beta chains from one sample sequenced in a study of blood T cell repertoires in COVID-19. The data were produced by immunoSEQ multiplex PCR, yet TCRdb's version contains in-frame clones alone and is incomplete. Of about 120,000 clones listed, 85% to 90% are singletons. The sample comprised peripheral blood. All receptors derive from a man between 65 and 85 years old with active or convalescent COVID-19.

The CDR3 protein is CASSLRGTQYF. The CDR3 nucleotides read TGTGCCAGCAGTCTGCGAGGGACCCAGTACTTC. V and J are TRBV27 and TRBJ2-5, with D unclear. The CDR3 covers 11 residues. CDR1 and CDR2 from the germline V gene are MNHEY and SMNVEV (reference sequence). Trimming left V 5 bases short and J 7 bases short, with 8 bases between.

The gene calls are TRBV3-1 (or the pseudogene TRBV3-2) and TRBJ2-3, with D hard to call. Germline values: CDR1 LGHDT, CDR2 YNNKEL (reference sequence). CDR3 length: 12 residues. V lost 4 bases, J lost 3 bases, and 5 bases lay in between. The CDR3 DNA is TGTGCCAGCAGCCCACGGACAGATACGCAGTATTTT. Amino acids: CASSPRTDTQYF.

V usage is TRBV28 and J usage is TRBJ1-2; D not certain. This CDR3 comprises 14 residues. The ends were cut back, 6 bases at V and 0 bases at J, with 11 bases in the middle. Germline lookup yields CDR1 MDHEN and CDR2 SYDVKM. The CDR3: CASRNPGANYGYTF. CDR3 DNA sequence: TGTGCCAGCAGAAATCCCGGGGCTAACTATGGCTACACCTTC.

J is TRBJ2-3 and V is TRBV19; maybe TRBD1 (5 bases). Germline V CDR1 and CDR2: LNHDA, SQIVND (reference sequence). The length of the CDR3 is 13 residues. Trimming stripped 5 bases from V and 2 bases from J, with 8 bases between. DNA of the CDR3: TGTGCCAGTAGTCGGACATACACAGATACGCAGTATTTT. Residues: CASSRTYTDTQYF.

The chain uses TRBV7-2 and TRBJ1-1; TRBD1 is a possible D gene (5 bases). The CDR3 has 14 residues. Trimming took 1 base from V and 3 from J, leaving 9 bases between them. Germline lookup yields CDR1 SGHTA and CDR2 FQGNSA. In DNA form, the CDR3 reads TGTGCCAGCAGCTTAGGGGGCGGGGACACTGAAGCTTTCTTT. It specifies CASSLGGGDTEAFF.

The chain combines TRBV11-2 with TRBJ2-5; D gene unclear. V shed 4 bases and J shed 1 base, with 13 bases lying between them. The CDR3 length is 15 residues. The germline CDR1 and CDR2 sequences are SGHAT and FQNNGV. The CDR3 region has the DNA TGTGCCAGCAGCTCAACCGTAGCCACCCAAGAGACCCAGTACTTC. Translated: CASSSTVATQETQYF. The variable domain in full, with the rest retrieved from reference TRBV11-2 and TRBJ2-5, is EAGVAQSPRYKIIEKRQSVAFWCNPISGHATLYWYQQILGQGPKLLIQFQNNGVVDDSQLPKDRFSAERLKGVDSTLKIQPAKLEDSAVYLCASSSTVATQETQYFGPGTRLLVL.

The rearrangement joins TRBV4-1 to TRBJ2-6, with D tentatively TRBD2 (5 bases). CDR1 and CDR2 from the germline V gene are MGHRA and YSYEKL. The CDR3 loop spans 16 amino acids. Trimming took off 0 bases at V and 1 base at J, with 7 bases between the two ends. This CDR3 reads CASSQERGSGANVLTF. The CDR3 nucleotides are TGCGCCAGCAGCCAAGAGAGAGGGTCTGGGGCCAACGTCCTGACTTTC.

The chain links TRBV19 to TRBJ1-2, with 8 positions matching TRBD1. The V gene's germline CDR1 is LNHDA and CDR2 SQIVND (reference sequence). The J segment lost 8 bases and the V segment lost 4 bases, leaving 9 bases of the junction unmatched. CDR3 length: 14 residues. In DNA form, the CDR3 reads TGTGCCAGTAGTACCGGACAGGGAATCGGCGGCTACACCTTC. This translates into CASSTGQGIGGYTF. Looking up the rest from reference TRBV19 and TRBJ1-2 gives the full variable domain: DGGITQSPKYLFRKEGQNVTLSCEQNLNHDAMYWYRQDPGQGLRLIYYSQIVNDFQKGDIAEGYSVSREKKESFPLTVTSAQKNPTAFYLCASSTGQGIGGYTFGSGTRLTVV.

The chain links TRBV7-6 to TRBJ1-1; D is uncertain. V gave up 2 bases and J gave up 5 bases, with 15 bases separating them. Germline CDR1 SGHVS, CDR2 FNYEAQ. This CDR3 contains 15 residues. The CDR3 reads CASSLSFGGGTEAFF. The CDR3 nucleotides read TGTGCCAGCAGCTTAAGTTTCGGCGGTGGGACTGAAGCTTTCTTT.

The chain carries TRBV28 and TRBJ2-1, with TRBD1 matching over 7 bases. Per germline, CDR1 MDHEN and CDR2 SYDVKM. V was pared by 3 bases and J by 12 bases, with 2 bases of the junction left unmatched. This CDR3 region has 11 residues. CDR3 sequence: CASSLDRRQFF. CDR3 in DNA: TGTGCCAGCAGTTTGGACAGGAGGCAGTTCTTC.

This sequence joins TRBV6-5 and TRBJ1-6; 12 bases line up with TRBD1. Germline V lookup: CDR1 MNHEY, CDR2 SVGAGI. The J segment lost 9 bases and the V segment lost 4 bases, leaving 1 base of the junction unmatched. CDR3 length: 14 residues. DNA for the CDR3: TGTGCCAGCAGTTGGGACAGGGGGCTTTCACCCCTCCACTTT. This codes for CASSWDRGLSPLHF.

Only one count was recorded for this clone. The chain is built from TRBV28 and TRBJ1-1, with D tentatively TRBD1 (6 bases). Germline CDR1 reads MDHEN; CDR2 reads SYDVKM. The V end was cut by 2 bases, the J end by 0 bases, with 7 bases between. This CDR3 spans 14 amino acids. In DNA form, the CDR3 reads TGTGCCAGCAGTTTAGGACAGATGAACACTGAAGCTTTCTTT. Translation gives CASSLGQMNTEAFF.

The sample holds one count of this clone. CDR3 nucleotides: TGTGCCAGCTCACCACTTACCCCCGGGACAGGGGAAACTGAAGCTTTCTTT. Translated: CASSPLTPGTGETEAFF. The rearrangement uses TRBV18 and TRBJ1-1; 10 positions match TRBD1. V was pared by 1 base and J by 5 bases, with 10 bases of the junction left unmatched. This CDR3 region has 17 residues. The germline CDR1 and CDR2 sequences are KGHSH and LQKENI.